The 27 T cell receptor beta chains below were found in one sample sequenced in a study of cytomegalovirus exposure and HLA in healthy donors. It was with 60 Vbeta and 13 Jbeta primers that the PCR ran. TCRdb's copy holds only in-frame clones and misses some; the assay was immunoSEQ multiplex PCR. The repertoire holds under 20,000 clones, with about 84% as singletons. The sequencing sample was made of PBMCs. Source of these receptors: a human donor in good health.

The V call is TRBV14, the J call TRBJ1-5; D unclear. The germline CDR1 and CDR2 sequences are SGHDN and FVKESK. CDR3 length: 16 residues. V was trimmed by 2 bases and J by 0 bases, leaving 11 bases between them. The CDR3 DNA sequence: TGTGCCAGCAGCCAACGAGACAAGAATAGCAATCAGCCCCAGCATTTT. Translated: CASSQRDKNSNQPQHF. The full variable domain, in which reference TRBV14 and TRBJ1-5 provide the parts outside the CDR3, is EAGVTQFPSHSVIEKGQTVTLRCDPISGHDNLYWYRRVMGKEIKFLLHFVKESKQDESGMPNNRFLAERTGGTYSTLKVQPAELEDSGVYFCASSQRDKNSNQPQHFGDGTRLSIL.

The chain uses TRBV6-5 and TRBJ1-2; 7 nucleotides match TRBD1. The CDR3 length is 15 residues. V dropped 2 bases and J dropped 4; count of bases not matched to a gene: 7. Germline CDR1 MNHEY, CDR2 SVGAGI. CDR3 region: CASSYNGQGGYGYTF. CDR3 in DNA: TGTGCCAGCAGTTACAACGGGCAGGGGGGCTATGGCTACACCTTC.

The chain has TRBV4-1 and TRBJ1-3; 9 bases agree with TRBD1. This CDR3 has 15 amino acids. V lost 2 bases, J lost 2 bases, and 1 base stayed unmatched. From germline, CDR1 is MGHRA and CDR2 YSYEKL. CDR3 bases: TGCGCCAGCAGCCAACGGGACAGGGCTGGAAACACCATATATTTT. Translating gives CASSQRDRAGNTIYF.

The chain joins TRBV30 to TRBJ1-1; D may be TRBD1 (5 bases). V was trimmed by 0 bases and J by 3 bases, leaving 11 bases between them. This CDR3 has 14 amino acids. Germline V lookup: CDR1 GTSNPN, CDR2 SVGIG (reference sequence). The CDR3 sequence: CAWSVRGIDTEAFF. As DNA, the CDR3 is TGTGCCTGGAGTGTACGGGGGATCGACACTGAAGCTTTCTTT. Based on the CDR3 plus reference TRBV30 and TRBJ1-1, the full variable domain is SQTIHQWPATLVQPVGSPLSLECTVEGTSNPNLYWYRQAAGRGLQLLFYSVGIGQISSEVPQNLSASRPQDRQFILSSKKLLLSDSGFYLCAWSVRGIDTEAFFGQGTRLTVV.

CDR3 amino acids: CASSSLLPTGELFF. CDR3 sequence (DNA): TGCGCCAGCAGCTCTTTGCTACCGACCGGGGAGCTGTTTTTT. V is TRBV5-1 and J is TRBJ2-2; D gene ambiguous. There are 14 residues in the CDR3. Trimming removed 3 bases from V and 5 bases from J, with 11 bases in between. The germline CDR1 and CDR2 sequences are SGHRS and YFSETQ.

The genes are TRBV5-4 and TRBJ2-1, with TRBD2 matching over 9 bases. The CDR3 is 19 amino acids. The germline V gene encodes CDR1 SGHNT and CDR2 YYREEE (reference sequence). The V gene end was trimmed by 1 base and the J gene end by 6 bases; junction bases not matched to a gene: 17. The CDR3 protein is CASSLIFGIAGALINEQFF. The CDR3 bases are TGTGCCAGCAGCTTGATCTTTGGGATAGCGGGAGCCCTAATCAATGAGCAGTTCTTC.

The chain uses TRBV10-3 and TRBJ1-1; TRBD1 aligns across 7 bases. V lost 8 bases, J lost 1 base, and 4 bases stayed unmatched. CDR1 is ENHRY and CDR2 is SYGVKD in the germline V gene. CDR3 length equals 13 residues. Here the CDR3 reads CAISGGGNTEAFF. The CDR3 nucleotides are TGTGCCATCTCAGGGGGAGGGAACACTGAAGCTTTCTTT.

This rearrangement joins TRBV30 to TRBJ1-1, with unresolved D. Between the trimmed V and J ends, which lost 2 bases and 0 bases, there was a span of 16 bases. The CDR3 sequence is 16 residues long. The germline V gene has CDR1 GTSNPN and CDR2 SVGIG (reference sequence). Here the CDR3 DNA reads TGTGCCTGGAGTTCGTTGAAAGGCACAGTGAACACTGAAGCTTTCTTT. Protein: CAWSSLKGTVNTEAFF.

This clone has just one count. The chain combines TRBV7-9 with TRBJ2-1; TRBD2 matches 12 bases. The CDR3 totals 15 residues. Germline values: CDR1 SEHNR, CDR2 FQNEAQ (reference sequence). Trimming took 6 bases from V and 8 from J; bases not matched to a gene: 8. CDR3 sequence reads: CASSTTSGRIHEQFF. CDR3 coding DNA: TGTGCCAGCAGTACGACTAGCGGGAGAATCCATGAGCAGTTCTTC.

The chain employs TRBV9 and TRBJ2-7, with D possibly matching TRBD1 (8 bases). The germline V and J ends were trimmed by 4 bases and 5 bases, with 19 bases remaining between them. The CDR3 is 15 residues long. Looked up from germline, CDR1 is SGDLS and CDR2 is YYNGEE. CDR3 sequence: CASSYRGRGIDEQYF. Written as DNA, the CDR3 is TGTGCCAGCAGCTACAGGGGGAGGGGGATCGACGAGCAGTACTTC.

The chain combines TRBV19 with TRBJ1-2; TRBD1 matches 7 bases. CDR3 size: 16 residues. V was pared by 3 bases and J by 4 bases, with 11 bases of the junction left unmatched. CDR1 and CDR2 (germline): LNHDA, SQIVND (reference sequence). CDR3 bases: TGTGCCAGTAGTATGGGCCCCAGAGGGGGCGGCTATGGCTACACCTTC. Amino acids: CASSMGPRGGGYGYTF.

The chain has TRBV19 and TRBJ2-2; no clear D. Germline V lookup: CDR1 LNHDA, CDR2 SQIVND (reference sequence). This CDR3 has 12 amino acids. Trimming stripped 3 bases from V and 8 bases from J, with 7 bases between. The CDR3 region has the DNA TGTGCCAGTAGTATCTCGACAGGGGAGCTGTTTTTT. It translates to CASSISTGELFF. Variable domain in full (rest from reference TRBV19 and TRBJ2-2): DGGITQSPKYLFRKEGQNVTLSCEQNLNHDAMYWYRQDPGQGLRLIYYSQIVNDFQKGDIAEGYSVSREKKESFPLTVTSAQKNPTAFYLCASSISTGELFFGEGSRLTVL.

As DNA, the CDR3 is TGCGCCAGCAGCTTGTTCAGAATTTCGAACACCGGGGAGCTGTTTTTT. Translating gives CASSLFRISNTGELFF. This chain links TRBV5-1 with TRBJ2-2; no firm D call. Germline V gives CDR1 SGHRS, CDR2 YFSETQ. V was clipped by 1 base and J by 0 bases, with 10 bases between them. The CDR3 sequence is 16 residues long.

The rearrangement links TRBV5-1 to TRBJ2-3, with TRBD2 matching 8 bases. This CDR3 has 20 residues. Germline loops: CDR1 SGHRS, CDR2 YFSETQ. V trimming: 3 bases; J trimming: 0 bases; junction bases outside the gene matches: 18. The CDR3 DNA is TGCGCCAGCAGCTCACCTAACGCGAGCGGGGGCAAGGTTAGCACAGATACGCAGTATTTT. This translates into CASSSPNASGGKVSTDTQYF.

CDR3 loop: CASTLGDYGYTF. CDR3 bases: TGTGCCAGCACTCTGGGAGACTATGGCTACACCTTC. The chain is built from TRBV6-1 and TRBJ1-2; the D is unclear. V lost 7 bases and J 3 bases, leaving 9 bases between the germline ends. CDR1 is MNHNS and CDR2 is SASEGT in the germline V gene. The CDR3 totals 12 residues.

The J gene is TRBJ1-1, the V gene TRBV6-5; maybe TRBD1 (6 bases). Germline V gene data show CDR1 as MNHEY and CDR2 as SVGAGI. V was shortened by 6 bases and J by 6 bases, with 14 bases between the two germline ends. The CDR3 sequence is 13 residues long. Written as DNA, the CDR3 is TGTGCCAGCAGCCGAGGGGGTTACCCTGAAGCTTTCTTT. This translates into CASSRGGYPEAFF.

This clone was observed a single time. The chain combines TRBV27 with TRBJ1-3; 9 nucleotides agree with TRBD1. The germline CDR1 and CDR2 sequences are MNHEY and SMNVEV (reference sequence). Losses at the gene ends were 6 bases for V and 2 bases for J; bases not matched to a gene: 5. This CDR3 contains 15 residues. CDR3 sequence reads: CASSRDRAAGNTIYF. The CDR3 DNA is TGTGCCAGCAGCAGGGACAGGGCTGCTGGAAACACCATATATTTT.

V is TRBV19 and J is TRBJ1-4; D uncertain. V lost 9 bases to trimming and J lost 7 bases, with 15 bases between them. The CDR3 is made up of 13 amino acids. CDR1 is LNHDA and CDR2 is SQIVND in the germline V gene (reference sequence). CDR3 nucleotide sequence: TGTGCCAGCAGGTCCGTTGGAGGTGAAAAACTGTTTTTT. Translating it yields CASRSVGGEKLFF.

J is TRBJ1-1 and V is TRBV5-1; no firm D call. The length of the CDR3 is 13 residues. Germline loops: CDR1 SGHRS, CDR2 YFSETQ. V shed 4 bases and J shed 4 bases, with 11 bases lying between them. The CDR3 spells CASSDGSGTEAFF. DNA of the CDR3: TGCGCCAGCAGCGATGGTTCGGGCACTGAAGCTTTCTTT.

V is TRBV29-1 and J is TRBJ1-1, with D possibly matching TRBD1 (6 bases). The CDR3 has 14 residues. Germline CDR1 SQVTM, CDR2 ANQGSEA. Trimming pared 6 bases from V and 1 base from J, leaving 15 bases between. The DNA for the CDR3 is TGCAGCGTAGTTACAGGGTCCCCGAACACTGAAGCTTTCTTT. Translated: CSVVTGSPNTEAFF.

The chain joins TRBV7-2 to TRBJ1-4, with D perhaps matching TRBD1 (5 bases). Germline V gene sequence: CDR1 SGHTA, CDR2 FQGNSA. The V end lost 3 bases, the J end lost 0 bases, and 11 bases lay between the germline ends. The CDR3 covers 16 residues. The CDR3 loop is CASSFRQGATNEKLFF. The CDR3 DNA is TGTGCCAGCAGCTTCCGCCAGGGCGCAACTAATGAAAAACTGTTTTTT.

This clone was recorded once. The chain carries TRBV7-2 and TRBJ1-5; D is uncertain. The CDR3 contains 15 residues. V was clipped by 0 bases and J by 1 base, with 7 bases between them. Germline V gene data show CDR1 as SGHTA and CDR2 as FQGNSA. The CDR3 is CASSLALASNQPQHF. CDR3 sequence (DNA): TGTGCCAGCAGCTTAGCTTTAGCCAGCAATCAGCCCCAGCATTTT.

This clone was found a few times. The V and J genes are TRBV4-1 and TRBJ1-5; D possibly corresponds to TRBD1 (5 bases). The CDR3 sequence is 13 residues long. Germline lookup yields CDR1 MGHRA and CDR2 YSYEKL. V lost 4 bases, J lost 7 bases, and 11 bases lay in between. CDR3 sequence reads: CASSRGEDQPQHF. The CDR3 coding sequence is TGCGCCAGCAGCCGAGGGGAGGACCAGCCCCAGCATTTT.

The chain has TRBV2 and TRBJ2-7; D is possibly TRBD2 (5 bases). This CDR3 is built from 14 residues. The V end lost 10 bases, the J end lost 0 bases, and 16 bases lay between the germline ends. Germline CDR1 is SNHLY and CDR2 is FYNNEI. The CDR3 DNA follows: TGTGCCACCCAACTTAGCGAGAGCTCCTACGAGCAGTACTTC. This codes for CATQLSESSYEQYF.

This chain connects TRBV18 to TRBJ2-6; 10 nucleotides match TRBD1. In germline, CDR1 is KGHSH, CDR2 LQKENI. Trimming at V came to 2 bases and at J to 2 bases, leaving 12 bases not matched to a gene. The CDR3 sequence is 20 residues long. Here the CDR3 DNA reads TGTGCCAGCTCACCAAATATGTTGGGACAGGGGATACCTGGGGCCAACGTCCTGACTTTC. It codes for CASSPNMLGQGIPGANVLTF.

The V gene is TRBV27, the J gene TRBJ1-1; D may be TRBD1 (6 bases). Germline V lookup: CDR1 MNHEY, CDR2 SMNVEV (reference sequence). V lost 5 bases and J 0 bases, leaving 10 bases between the germline ends. The CDR3 consists of 14 residues. CDR3: CASSQDRLNTEAFF. The CDR3 nucleotides read TGTGCCAGCAGTCAGGACAGACTGAACACTGAAGCTTTCTTT.

In regard to this clone: An end of the junction differs from the germline gene, which may be a read error. The sample contains more than one DNA sequence encoding this CDR3. This chain joins TRBV11-2 and TRBJ2-2; 10 bases agree with TRBD2. This CDR3 spans 16 amino acids. Per germline, CDR1 SGHAT and CDR2 FQNNGV. The CDR3 spells CASSFTSGGAYGELFF. The CDR3 bases are TGTGCCAGTAGCTTCACGAGCGGGGGGGCCTATGGGGAGCTGTTTTTT.